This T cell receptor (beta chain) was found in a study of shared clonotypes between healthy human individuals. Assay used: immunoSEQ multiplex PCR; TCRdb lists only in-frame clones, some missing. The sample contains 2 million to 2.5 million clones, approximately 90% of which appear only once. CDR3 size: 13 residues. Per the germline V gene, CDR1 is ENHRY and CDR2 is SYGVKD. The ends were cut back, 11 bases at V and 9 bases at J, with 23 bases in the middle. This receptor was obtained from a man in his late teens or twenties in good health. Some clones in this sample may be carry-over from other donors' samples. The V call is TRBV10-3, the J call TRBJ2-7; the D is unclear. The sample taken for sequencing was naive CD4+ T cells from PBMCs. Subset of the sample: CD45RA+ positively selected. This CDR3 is CASLSGTADGQYF. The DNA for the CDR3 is TGTGCCTCGCTGTCGGGTACCGCGGATGGGCAGTACTTC.